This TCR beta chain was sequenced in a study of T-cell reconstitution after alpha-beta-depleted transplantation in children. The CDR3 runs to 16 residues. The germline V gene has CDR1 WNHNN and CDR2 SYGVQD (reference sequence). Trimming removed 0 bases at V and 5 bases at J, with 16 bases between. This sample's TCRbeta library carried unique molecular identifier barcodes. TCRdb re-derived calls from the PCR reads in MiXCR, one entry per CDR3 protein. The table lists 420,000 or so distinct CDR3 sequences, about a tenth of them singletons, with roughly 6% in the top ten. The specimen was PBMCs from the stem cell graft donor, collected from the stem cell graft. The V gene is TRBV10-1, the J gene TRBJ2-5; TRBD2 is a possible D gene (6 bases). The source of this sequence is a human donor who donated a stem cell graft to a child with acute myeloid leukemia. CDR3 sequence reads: CASSESVGRGRETQYF. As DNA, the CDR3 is TGCGCCAGCAGTGAGTCGGTAGGGCGGGGACGTGAGACCCAGTACTTC.